The 20 T cell receptor beta chains in this list originate from one sample, sequenced in a study of blood T cell repertoires in COVID-19. The data were produced by immunoSEQ multiplex PCR, yet TCRdb's version contains in-frame clones alone and is incomplete. Of about 240,000 clones listed, 82% are singletons. The specimen was peripheral blood. These receptors originate from a woman in her sixties with active or convalescent COVID-19.

CDR3 nucleotides: TGTGCCAGCAGCACTAGCGGGGGGGCCGTCGGGGAGCTGTTTTTT. Its translation is CASSTSGGAVGELFF. The V call is TRBV6-5, the J call TRBJ2-2; 13 bases are shared with TRBD2. V shed 6 bases and J 7 bases; nucleotides not matched to a gene: 5. This CDR3 comprises 15 residues. From germline, CDR1 is MNHEY and CDR2 SVGAGI.

The rearrangement links TRBV6-2 or TRBV6-3 to TRBJ1-1; D perhaps matches TRBD1 (5 bases). Germline V CDR1 and CDR2: MNHEY, SVGEGT. The CDR3 totals 14 residues. Trimming took 5 bases from V and 1 from J, leaving 11 bases between them. CDR3 DNA: TGTGCCAGCAGTCGAATGACAGCGAACACTGAAGCTTTCTTT. Its translation is CASSRMTANTEAFF.

The chain is built from TRBV18 and TRBJ1-3; D might be TRBD1 (6 bases). Germline V gene data show CDR1 as KGHSH and CDR2 as LQKENI. This CDR3 is built from 15 residues. V lost 6 bases, J lost 0 bases, and 12 bases lay in between. In nucleotides, the CDR3 is TGTGCCAGCTCTTTGGACAGCTTCTCTGGAAACACCATATATTTT. Translation: CASSLDSFSGNTIYF.

The sample holds one count of this clone. The chain uses TRBV13 and TRBJ2-3; D is uncertain. CDR3 length equals 16 residues. CDR1 and CDR2 from the germline V gene are PRHDT and FYEKMQ (reference sequence). Trimming left V 5 bases short and J 1 base short, with 16 bases between. The CDR3 nucleotides are TGTGCCAGCAGCCCGCGAAGGCTCGGAGGCACAGATACGCAGTATTTT. Translated, it gives CASSPRRLGGTDTQYF.

This chain uses TRBV27 with TRBJ2-7, with 10 bases that match TRBD1. Per germline, CDR1 MNHEY and CDR2 SMNVEV (reference sequence). This CDR3 spans 15 amino acids. J lost 9 bases, V lost 6 bases, and 14 bases had no gene match. The DNA of the CDR3 is TGTGCCAGCAGGTCCCTGGGACAGGGGAACCCCGGGCAGTACTTC. Translation: CASRSLGQGNPGQYF.

J is TRBJ1-2 and V is TRBV11-2; tentative D call: TRBD1 (6 bases). Looked up from germline, CDR1 is SGHAT and CDR2 is FQNNGV. The CDR3 runs 14 residues. Trimming cost V 5 bases and J 7 bases, with 17 bases left between them. CDR3 sequence (DNA): TGTGCCAGCAGCCTAGGCGCAGGGGAGGGTGGCTACACCTTC. Protein: CASSLGAGEGGYTF.

The rearrangement joins TRBV19 to TRBJ1-2; tentatively, D is TRBD1 (6 bases). The CDR3 runs to 13 residues. CDR1 is LNHDA, CDR2 SQIVND, per germline (reference sequence). V shed 6 bases and J shed 7 bases, with 15 bases lying between them. Here the CDR3 reads CASSPGDLLGYTF. In DNA, the CDR3 is TGTGCCAGTAGCCCAGGGGACCTCCTTGGCTACACCTTC.

The chain joins TRBV20-1 to TRBJ2-2; no reliable D call. From germline, CDR1 is DFQATT and CDR2 SNEGSKA (reference sequence). CDR3 size: 13 residues. V lost 5 bases to trimming and J lost 0 bases, with 7 bases between them. As DNA, the CDR3 is TGCAGTGCTGGTGACACGAACACCGGGGAGCTGTTTTTT. Amino acid sequence: CSAGDTNTGELFF.

The chain links TRBV5-1 to TRBJ1-4; 8 nucleotides agree with TRBD1. In germline, CDR1 is SGHRS, CDR2 YFSETQ. The CDR3 runs to 16 residues. Trimming at V came to 4 bases and at J to 4 bases, leaving 9 bases not matched to a gene. Here the CDR3 reads CASSQNGQGGNEKLFF. The CDR3 region has the DNA TGCGCCAGCAGCCAAAACGGACAGGGCGGTAATGAAAAACTGTTTTTT.

V usage is TRBV9 and J usage is TRBJ2-3, with TRBD2 matching 10 bases. The CDR3 sequence is 18 residues long. J was trimmed by 0 bases and V by 3 bases; bases with no gene match: 10. Germline V gives CDR1 SGDLS, CDR2 YYNGEE. CDR3 DNA sequence: TGTGCCAGCAGCGCCCAGGGTAGCGGGGGGCCGAGCACAGATACGCAGTATTTT. This codes for CASSAQGSGGPSTDTQYF.

Turning to this clone: A single base separates this from a much larger clone, so it may be a read error. The chain employs TRBV6-5 and TRBJ2-1, with TRBD2 identical over 8 bases. Germline CDR1 and CDR2: MNHEY and SVGAGI. CDR3 length equals 15 residues. With 11 bases clipped from V and 8 bases from J, the junction kept 17 bases outside the gene matches. The CDR3, as DNA: TGTGCCCGCCGGCTGGGGGCGGGGGGTAAGGATGAGCAGTTCTTC. Protein: CARRLGAGGKDEQFF.

The chain employs TRBV5-4 and TRBJ1-1; D call uncertain. V gave up 2 bases and J gave up 5 bases, with 22 bases separating them. CDR1 is SGHNT and CDR2 is YYREEE in the germline V gene (reference sequence). The CDR3 runs 17 residues. CDR3 sequence reads: CASSFQKGSPGGTEAFF. DNA for the CDR3: TGTGCCAGCAGCTTTCAGAAAGGGAGTCCCGGAGGGACTGAAGCTTTCTTT. Full variable domain (rest looked up from reference TRBV5-4 and TRBJ1-1): ETGVTQSPTHLIKTRGQQVTLRCSSQSGHNTVSWYQQALGQGPQFIFQYYREEENGRGNFPPRFSGLQFPNYSSELNVNALELDDSALYLCASSFQKGSPGGTEAFFGQGTRLTVV.

The V gene is TRBV15, the J gene TRBJ2-5, with 7 nucleotides matching TRBD2. After removal of 0 bases from V and 2 bases from J, the junction contained 3 bases not matched to a gene. Per the germline V gene, CDR1 is LNHNV and CDR2 is YYDKDF (reference sequence). The CDR3 sequence is 15 residues long. Written as DNA, the CDR3 is TGTGCCACCAGCAGAGATCGGGGGGTACAAGAGACCCAGTACTTC. This gives the protein CATSRDRGVQETQYF.

The rearrangement links TRBV19 to TRBJ1-5; maybe TRBD1 (5 bases). Germline V gene data show CDR1 as LNHDA and CDR2 as SQIVND (reference sequence). V lost 1 base to trimming and J lost 5 bases, with 6 bases between them. The CDR3 sequence is 13 residues long. The CDR3 is CASSIGGDQPQHF. For the CDR3, the DNA is TGTGCCAGTAGTATAGGGGGGGATCAGCCCCAGCATTTT.

V gene TRBV3-1 (or the pseudogene TRBV3-2) combines with J gene TRBJ2-7, with D possibly matching TRBD1 (7 bases). Germline V gene sequence: CDR1 LGHDT, CDR2 YNNKEL (reference sequence). V was clipped by 5 bases and J by 3 bases, with 23 bases between them. CDR3 size: 17 residues. For the CDR3, the DNA is TGTGCCAGCAGCGGTATCTCGGGGGCAGGGGGAGGCTACGAGCAGTACTTC. This codes for CASSGISGAGGGYEQYF.

This chain joins TRBV27 and TRBJ1-5, with TRBD1 identical over 7 bases. This CDR3 region has 13 residues. V gave up 10 bases and J gave up 11 bases; unmatched junction bases: 14. From germline, CDR1 is MNHEY and CDR2 SMNVEV (reference sequence). The CDR3 protein is CATFGGVGQAQHF. CDR3 in DNA: TGTGCCACCTTCGGGGGGGTCGGACAGGCCCAGCATTTT.

The J gene is TRBJ1-2, the V gene TRBV25-1, with 9 bases matching TRBD1. Germline CDR1 MGHDK, CDR2 SYGVNS. Trimming at V came to 2 bases and at J to 8 bases, leaving 9 bases not matched to a gene. The CDR3 sequence is 15 residues long. As DNA, the CDR3 is TGTGCCAGCAGTGAAACCGGACAGGGGAGGTACGGCTACACCTTC. Amino acid sequence: CASSETGQGRYGYTF.

The chain combines TRBV7-8 with TRBJ1-1, with 10 bases fitting TRBD1. The length of the CDR3 is 19 residues. Unmatched junction bases numbered 14, after V lost 4 bases and J lost 0 bases. From germline, CDR1 is SGHVS and CDR2 FQNEAQ. The CDR3 loop reads CASSSLPYQTGGMNTEAFF. The CDR3 DNA sequence: TGTGCCAGCAGCTCGCTGCCATACCAGACAGGGGGCATGAACACTGAAGCTTTCTTT.

The V gene is TRBV18, the J gene TRBJ2-1; the D is unclear. Trimming cost V 3 bases and J 7 bases, with 19 bases left between them. CDR3 length equals 16 residues. Germline V gene lookup returns CDR1 KGHSH and CDR2 LQKENI. Here the CDR3 reads CASSPQAPPTGNEQFF. DNA for the CDR3: TGTGCCAGCTCACCGCAGGCGCCCCCCACTGGTAATGAGCAGTTCTTC.

This chain joins TRBV7-2 and TRBJ2-7; 8 bases align to TRBD1. The junction had 10 bases not matched to a gene; V was cut back by 5 bases and J by 7 bases. The germline gives CDR1 SGHTA, CDR2 FQGNSA. The CDR3 extends over 14 amino acids. CDR3 amino acids: CASSLGLTGGEQYF. In DNA, the CDR3 is TGTGCCAGCAGCCTGGGGCTCACAGGGGGGGAGCAGTACTTC.